The 20 T cell receptor beta chains below come from one sample, sequenced in a study of vaccination effects on CD4 cells after COVID-19. Pools of viral peptides were used by the ViraFEST assay to expand antigen-specific CD4+ T cells ahead of sequencing. At the end of 9 to 11 days of culture, CD4+ T cells were isolated. Among the vaccine recipients, none had a prior SARS-CoV-2 infection, and nucleocapsid antibodies were negative. These receptors' antigens are unknown. The data were produced by immunoSEQ multiplex PCR, yet TCRdb's version contains in-frame clones alone and is incomplete. The data hold around 24,000 clones, with 74% observed a single time. Sequencing used CD4+ T cells from PBMCs cultured with SARS-CoV-2 spike peptides, obtained before COVID-19 vaccination. Every receptor here comes from a human donor who received a COVID-19 vaccine.

V gene TRBV3-1 (or the pseudogene TRBV3-2) combines with J gene TRBJ2-5; D remains unclear. The CDR3 covers 13 residues. V lost 3 bases, J lost 5 bases, and 10 bases lay in between. CDR1 is LGHDT, CDR2 YNNKEL, per germline (reference sequence). The CDR3 is CASSHGVTETQYF. The CDR3 DNA is TGTGCCAGCAGCCACGGCGTTACGGAGACCCAGTACTTC.

This clone was detected only a few times. The V call is TRBV14, the J call TRBJ1-2; 12 positions agree with TRBD1. This CDR3 contains 18 residues. Germline loops: CDR1 SGHDN, CDR2 FVKESK. Trimming removed 2 bases from V and 4 bases from J; junction bases left unmatched: 11. In DNA form, the CDR3 reads TGTGCCAGCAGCCAAAACCGGGACAGGGGGCGCTTGGGCTATGGCTACACCTTC. Amino acids: CASSQNRDRGRLGYGYTF.

V is TRBV10-2 and J is TRBJ1-1, with D uncertain. Germline V CDR1 and CDR2: WSHSY, SAAADI. This CDR3 is built from 12 residues. With 6 bases removed from V and 4 bases from J, the gap between germline ends came to 9 bases. In nucleotides, the CDR3 is TGCGCCAGCAGGAGGACTGGCACTGAAGCTTTCTTT. Translating it yields CASRRTGTEAFF.

This clone was found a few times. The rearrangement links TRBV12-5 to TRBJ1-5; D unresolved. V shed 1 base and J shed 6 bases, with 13 bases lying between them. The CDR3 is made up of 15 amino acids. Germline CDR1 is LGHNT and CDR2 is FRNRAP. The CDR3 DNA reads TGTGCTAGTGGTTTGGACAACGGAGGAGTTCAGCCCCAGCATTTT. Translating it yields CASGLDNGGVQPQHF.

V is TRBV7-9 and J is TRBJ1-3; D possibly corresponds to TRBD1 (5 bases). The CDR3 is 16 amino acids. V was clipped by 1 base and J by 4 bases, with 14 bases between them. From germline, CDR1 is SEHNR and CDR2 FQNEAQ (reference sequence). The CDR3 spells CASSLGGHSRGNTIYF. For the CDR3, the DNA is TGTGCCAGCAGCTTAGGGGGCCACTCCAGGGGAAACACCATATATTTT.

V and J are TRBV7-9 and TRBJ2-5; 10 bases are a match to TRBD2. Per the germline V gene, CDR1 is SEHNR and CDR2 is FQNEAQ (reference sequence). V was clipped by 3 bases and J by 5 bases; unmatched bases: 0. CDR3 length: 13 residues. The CDR3 is CASSFSGGETQYF. DNA for the CDR3: TGTGCCAGCAGCTTTAGCGGGGGGGAGACCCAGTACTTC.

CDR3 residues: CASSLGMRVRASSTDTQYF. The DNA of the CDR3 is TGTGCCAGCAGCTTGGGGATGCGGGTCCGAGCCTCTAGCACAGATACGCAGTATTTT. The V and J genes are TRBV7-9 and TRBJ2-3; possible D gene TRBD2, 5 bases. This CDR3 is 19 amino acids long. From germline, CDR1 is SEHNR and CDR2 FQNEAQ (reference sequence). Deletions cut 3 bases from V and 0 bases from J, with 22 bases between. Complete variable domain (other parts from reference TRBV7-9 and TRBJ2-3): DTGVSQNPRHKITKRGQNVTFRCDPISEHNRLYWYRQTLGQGPEFLTYFQNEAQLEKSRLLSDRFSAERPKGSFSTLEIQRTEQGDSAMYLCASSLGMRVRASSTDTQYFGPGTRLTVL.

The CDR3 loop reads CASSLEGDVSGYTF. Here the CDR3 DNA reads TGCGCCAGCAGCTTGGAGGGCGATGTGAGTGGCTACACCTTC. The chain joins TRBV5-1 to TRBJ1-2; D remains unclear. V was shortened by 0 bases and J by 7 bases, with 13 bases between the two germline ends. CDR1 SGHRS and CDR2 YFSETQ come from the germline V gene. This CDR3 has 14 amino acids. Filled out from reference TRBV5-1 and TRBJ1-2, the complete variable domain reads KAGVTQTPRYLIKTRGQQVTLSCSPISGHRSVSWYQQTPGQGLQFLFEYFSETQRNKGNFPGRFSGRQFSNSRSEMNVSTLELGDSALYLCASSLEGDVSGYTFGSGTRLTVV.

Comments on this clone: This sample includes further DNA sequences coding for the same CDR3. The V call is TRBV10-3, the J call TRBJ1-2; 7 bases agree with TRBD1. V shed 0 bases and J 5 bases; nucleotides not matched to a gene: 6. Per the germline V gene, CDR1 is ENHRY and CDR2 is SYGVKD. CDR3 length: 15 amino acids. CDR3 DNA sequence: TGTGCCATCAGTGAGTCAGGGGGCGCAGGTTATGGCTACACCTTC. Its protein is CAISESGGAGYGYTF.

V gene TRBV6-5 combines with J gene TRBJ2-1, with 11 bases matching TRBD1. The CDR3 runs 15 residues. The junction had 7 bases not matched to a gene; V was cut back by 8 bases and J by 4 bases. CDR1 and CDR2 from the germline V gene are MNHEY and SVGAGI. The CDR3 is CASVPGTGGYNEQFF. The DNA of the CDR3 is TGTGCCAGCGTCCCCGGGACAGGGGGGTACAATGAGCAGTTCTTC.

This clone was picked up one time. The chain uses TRBV15 and TRBJ1-3; D call uncertain. The V and J ends lost 2 bases and 0 bases respectively, with 5 bases between them. This CDR3 has 14 residues. CDR1 is LNHNV, CDR2 YYDKDF, per germline (reference sequence). CDR3 sequence (DNA): TGTGCCACCAGCAGACCGAGCTCTGGAAACACCATATATTTT. It encodes CATSRPSSGNTIYF.

V usage is TRBV6-6 and J usage is TRBJ2-7; 9 nucleotides line up with TRBD1. The CDR3 consists of 12 residues. Germline assignment: CDR1 MNHNY and CDR2 SVGAGI (reference sequence). V shed 8 bases and J 3 bases; nucleotides not matched to a gene: 2. CDR3 region: CASRDRDYEQYF. CDR3 coding DNA: TGTGCCAGCCGGGACAGGGACTACGAGCAGTACTTC.

The V call is TRBV21-1, the J call TRBJ2-1; the DNA was not used to check the table's D call, TRBD1. TRBV21-1 is annotated as a pseudogene. The CDR3 sequence is 21 residues long. The CDR3 protein is CASSKGPTLSHPFALYNEQFF. In nucleotides, the CDR3 is TGTGCCAGCAGCAAAGGCCCGACACTCAGCCACCCATTCGCCTTATACAATGAGCAGTTCTTC.

V gene TRBV11-2 combines with J gene TRBJ2-1; D might be TRBD1 or TRBD2, each matching 5 bases. Per germline, CDR1 SGHAT and CDR2 FQNNGV. This CDR3 comprises 14 residues. V lost 5 bases and J 8 bases, leaving 16 bases between the germline ends. The CDR3 coding sequence is TGTGCCAGCAGCACACCCCTGGGGGTCTATGAGCAGTTCTTC. Its protein is CASSTPLGVYEQFF.

This rearrangement joins TRBV11-1 to TRBJ2-7, with 10 bases matching TRBD1. Germline values: CDR1 SGHAT, CDR2 FQDESV (reference sequence). The length of the CDR3 is 14 residues. The V segment lost 5 bases and the J segment 5 bases; nucleotides outside the gene matches: 6. The CDR3 coding sequence is TGTGCCAGCAGCCCGGGACAGGGGTCGCACGAGCAGTACTTC. Amino acids: CASSPGQGSHEQYF.

In DNA form, the CDR3 reads TGTGCCACCAGCAGAGATGAGTTATTTAGAGGACAGGGGGCGAGGGAGCCCCAGCATTTT. Its translation: CATSRDELFRGQGAREPQHF. The chain joins TRBV15 to TRBJ1-5; 11 nucleotides line up with TRBD1. There are 20 residues in the CDR3. The V and J ends lost 0 bases and 8 bases, in that order; junction bases with no gene match: 18. Per germline, CDR1 LNHNV and CDR2 YYDKDF (reference sequence).

This clone was observed a few times. V usage is TRBV7-9 and J usage is TRBJ1-1; TRBD1 is a possible D gene (6 bases). The CDR3 covers 15 residues. Germline assignment: CDR1 SEHNR and CDR2 FQNEAQ (reference sequence). The V end lost 8 bases, the J end lost 3 bases, and 19 bases lay between the germline ends. CDR3 residues: CASQGLAGPHTEAFF. The CDR3 bases are TGTGCCAGCCAGGGGCTGGCCGGCCCCCACACTGAAGCTTTCTTT.

CDR3 sequence reads: CVRSLARRAWSGNEKLFF. CDR3 DNA: TGTGTCAGAAGCTTAGCTCGCCGCGCCTGGTCGGGAAACGAAAAACTGTTTTTT. The chain carries TRBV7-5 and TRBJ1-4. TRBV7-5 is reported as a pseudogene. The CDR3 is made up of 18 amino acids.

The chain uses TRBV6-6 and TRBJ1-2, with TRBD1 matching 10 bases. The germline V gene has CDR1 MNHNY and CDR2 SVGAGI (reference sequence). The CDR3 length is 17 residues. Trimming removed 5 bases from V and 3 bases from J; junction bases left unmatched: 12. The CDR3 sequence is CASSPIWTGGGYYGYTF. In DNA form, the CDR3 reads TGTGCCAGCAGTCCGATTTGGACAGGGGGGGGGTACTATGGCTACACCTTC.

This clone was seen more than once but under ten times. The chain has TRBV2 and TRBJ2-1; no definite D call. CDR1 and CDR2 (germline): SNHLY, FYNNEI. There are 14 residues in the CDR3. V was pared by 5 bases and J by 0 bases, with 8 bases between. The DNA for the CDR3 is TGTGCCAGCAGTCCGTCTAGCTCCTACAATGAGCAGTTCTTC. Its translation: CASSPSSSYNEQFF.